The 19 T cell receptor beta chains given below trace back to one sample, sequenced in a study of blood T cell repertoires in COVID-19. The repertoire was sequenced with immunoSEQ multiplex PCR; TCRdb's copy has only in-frame clones and lacks some. Of about 76,000 clones in the sample, 70% to 90% were seen once. Material for sequencing was peripheral blood. The receptors come from a man aged 55 to 70 with COVID-19, enrolled during active disease.

The chain combines TRBV24-1 with TRBJ2-3, with D perhaps TRBD2 (6 bases). The V end lost 1 base, the J end lost 4 bases, and 11 bases lay between the germline ends. This CDR3 is built from 15 residues. Germline CDR1 and CDR2: KGHDR and SFDVKD. The CDR3: CATSDFRENPDTQYF. CDR3 bases: TGTGCCACCAGTGATTTCCGGGAGAACCCAGATACGCAGTATTTT.

The chain couples TRBV7-9 to TRBJ1-2, with D maybe TRBD1 (5 bases). The CDR3 runs to 13 residues. V lost 8 bases, J lost 7 bases, and 17 bases lay in between. The germline V gene has CDR1 SEHNR and CDR2 FQNEAQ (reference sequence). CDR3 in amino acids: CASAGATDGGYTF. CDR3 nucleotide sequence: TGTGCCAGCGCTGGGGCTACCGATGGTGGCTACACCTTC.

This clone was seen a few times. The chain has TRBV9 and TRBJ1-1; D call uncertain. CDR1 is SGDLS, CDR2 YYNGEE, per germline. CDR3 length: 13 residues. V was clipped by 0 bases and J by 4 bases, with 7 bases between them. The CDR3: CASSVDGSTEAFF. CDR3 in DNA: TGTGCCAGCAGCGTAGATGGGAGCACTGAAGCTTTCTTT.

This chain connects TRBV4-2 to TRBJ2-3; TRBD2 aligns across 8 bases. Germline trimming cut 0 bases from V and 4 bases from J; bases unmatched to any gene: 6. Germline V gene sequence: CDR1 LGHNA, CDR2 YNFKEQ. The CDR3 consists of 16 residues. The CDR3 DNA is TGTGCCAGCAGCCAAGATCTTTCTAGCGGGTCAGATACGCAGTATTTT. Translating gives CASSQDLSSGSDTQYF.

The genes are TRBV6-5 and TRBJ2-7, with 7 bases that match TRBD1. V dropped 6 bases and J dropped 4; count of bases not matched to a gene: 3. Germline assignment: CDR1 MNHEY and CDR2 SVGAGI. This CDR3 spans 12 amino acids. CDR3 DNA: TGTGCCAGCAGGGGGACAGATTACGAGCAGTACTTC. It translates to CASRGTDYEQYF.

CDR3 DNA sequence: TGTGCCAGCAGTACCGGACTAGCGGGATACGAGCAGTACTTC. Translated: CASSTGLAGYEQYF. J is TRBJ2-7 and V is TRBV28, with 12 bases identical to TRBD2. The V segment lost 5 bases and the J segment 4 bases; nucleotides outside the gene matches: 3. The germline V gene has CDR1 MDHEN and CDR2 SYDVKM. CDR3 length: 14 residues.

The table lists this clone with a count of one. V usage is TRBV5-1 and J usage is TRBJ2-5; D uncertain. Trimming left V 0 bases short and J 5 bases short, with 11 bases between. There are 14 residues in the CDR3. Germline loops: CDR1 SGHRS, CDR2 YFSETQ. The CDR3 DNA reads TGCGCCAGCAGCTTGGCTGGCCCCGGGGAGACCCAGTACTTC. Translation: CASSLAGPGETQYF. Based on the CDR3 plus reference TRBV5-1 and TRBJ2-5, the full variable domain is KAGVTQTPRYLIKTRGQQVTLSCSPISGHRSVSWYQQTPGQGLQFLFEYFSETQRNKGNFPGRFSGRQFSNSRSEMNVSTLELGDSALYLCASSLAGPGETQYFGPGTRLLVL.

In the case of this clone: One end of the junction fails to match germline, which may point to a read error. The rearrangement links TRBV3-1 (or the pseudogene TRBV3-2) to TRBJ2-1, with D perhaps TRBD2 (5 bases). The CDR3 is 15 amino acids. Germline V gives CDR1 LGHDT, CDR2 YNNKEL (reference sequence). This CDR3 reads CASRERATSYHEQFF. For the CDR3, the DNA is TGTGCCAGCAGAGAGAGGGCGACCTCCTACCATGAGCAGTTCTTC.

Here the CDR3 DNA reads TGTGCCAGCAGCTCCCAGACAGGGAATAATTCACCCCTCCACTTT. Protein: CASSSQTGNNSPLHF. The J gene is TRBJ1-6, the V gene TRBV7-3; the match to TRBD1 covers 7 bases. Germline lookup yields CDR1 SGHTA and CDR2 FQGTGA. The J segment lost 5 bases and the V segment lost 4 bases, leaving 5 bases of the junction unmatched. This CDR3 contains 15 residues. The full variable domain, with the rest looked up from reference TRBV7-3 and TRBJ1-6, is GAGVSQTPSNKVTEKGKYVELRCDPISGHTALYWYRQSLGQGPEFLIYFQGTGAADDSGLPNDRFFAVRPEGSVSTLKIQRTERGDSAVYLCASSSQTGNNSPLHFGNGTRLTVT.

The genes are TRBV7-3 and TRBJ2-2; TRBD2 aligns across 10 bases. The CDR3 consists of 16 residues. Germline-derived CDR1 and CDR2 are SGHTA and FQGTGA. Trimming took 3 bases from V and 3 from J; bases not matched to a gene: 4. CDR3 loop: CASSFSSGGHTGELFF. The CDR3 bases are TGTGCCAGCAGCTTTTCTAGCGGGGGACACACCGGGGAGCTGTTTTTT.

Notes on this clone: One junction end does not reproduce the germline sequence, and a read error may be involved. The chain carries TRBV6-5 and TRBJ2-1; no firm D call. The germline CDR1 and CDR2 sequences are MNHEY and SVGAGI. The length of the CDR3 is 11 residues. CDR3 sequence: CASSHSEEQFF. CDR3 sequence (DNA): TGTGCCAGCAGTCACTCAGAGGAGCAGTTCTTC.

J is TRBJ2-1 and V is TRBV6-5; the match to TRBD2 covers 10 bases. CDR3 size: 15 residues. With V trimmed by 4 bases and J by 7 bases, 7 bases remained unmatched. Per the germline V gene, CDR1 is MNHEY and CDR2 is SVGAGI. CDR3 nucleotides: TGTGCCAGCAGTTTCCTAGCGGGAGATTCTAATGAGCAGTTCTTC. Amino acids: CASSFLAGDSNEQFF.

V is TRBV29-1 and J is TRBJ2-7, with 9 positions matching TRBD1. Germline values: CDR1 SQVTM, CDR2 ANQGSEA. CDR3 length equals 12 residues. Trimming at V came to 3 bases and at J to 6 bases, leaving 3 bases not matched to a gene. The DNA for the CDR3 is TGCAGCGTTGAGCCGGGACAGGGCGAGCAGTACTTC. It encodes CSVEPGQGEQYF.

V is TRBV7-9 and J is TRBJ2-1; D ambiguous. Germline CDR1 reads SEHNR; CDR2 reads FQNEAQ (reference sequence). Trimming took 1 base from V and 5 from J, leaving 6 bases between them. The CDR3 has 13 residues. In DNA, the CDR3 is TGTGCCAGCAGCTTAGACATCCACAATGAGCAGTTCTTC. Protein sequence: CASSLDIHNEQFF.

V usage is TRBV7-3 and J usage is TRBJ2-3, with D possibly TRBD2 on 6 matching bases. V lost 5 bases, J lost 8 bases, and 17 bases lay in between. This CDR3 has 14 residues. Per the germline V gene, CDR1 is SGHTA and CDR2 is FQGTGA. CDR3 residues: CASSAESGLPTQYF. As DNA, the CDR3 is TGTGCCAGCAGCGCTGAATCGGGACTCCCTACGCAGTATTTT.

The gene calls are TRBV3-1 (or the pseudogene TRBV3-2) and TRBJ2-1, with D perhaps TRBD2 (6 bases). Germline CDR1 LGHDT, CDR2 YNNKEL (reference sequence). The CDR3 consists of 16 residues. V gave up 1 base and J gave up 10 bases, with 20 bases separating them. CDR3 nucleotide sequence: TGTGCCAGCAGCCAAGGGATAGCGGCGAACCTCCGGGAGCAGTTCTTC. It translates to CASSQGIAANLREQFF.

This clone was seen just once. The J gene is TRBJ1-5, the V gene TRBV4-1, with D uncertain. The CDR3 runs 15 residues. V gave up 4 bases and J gave up 6 bases, with 16 bases separating them. CDR1 is MGHRA, CDR2 YSYEKL, per germline. The DNA for the CDR3 is TGCGCCAGCAGCCGGGTGGAGGTCCTCGGTCAGCCCCAGCATTTT. Its protein product is CASSRVEVLGQPQHF.

The CDR3 here is CASSLEGYLLHNEQFF. As DNA, the CDR3 is TGTGCCAGCAGCTTAGAGGGGTATCTTCTACACAATGAGCAGTTCTTC. This chain links TRBV7-2 with TRBJ2-1, with D possibly being TRBD1 (5 bases). Germline V gene data show CDR1 as SGHTA and CDR2 as FQGNSA. The ends were cut back, 1 base at V and 5 bases at J, with 15 bases in the middle. The CDR3 is 16 amino acids.

The CDR3 reads CASSLEGGRAREQYF. The DNA of the CDR3 is TGCGCCAGCAGCTTGGAAGGCGGGAGGGCGAGGGAGCAGTACTTC. This rearrangement joins TRBV5-1 to TRBJ2-7; 9 bases line up with TRBD2. CDR1 SGHRS and CDR2 YFSETQ come from the germline V gene. This CDR3 region has 15 residues. Trimming cost V 0 bases and J 7 bases; bases outside gene matches: 8.